A single sample is the source of the 8 T cell receptor beta chains below, sequenced in a study of cytomegalovirus exposure and HLA in healthy donors. With 60 Vbeta and 13 Jbeta primers, the PCR was carried out. Clones were sequenced by immunoSEQ multiplex PCR, and TCRdb holds only the in-frame ones, with some missing. The profile shows about 200,000 clones, around 83% of them singletons. Sequencing was carried out using PBMCs. The receptors originated from a woman in her late teens or twenties in good health and CMV-seronegative.

The V gene is TRBV9, the J gene TRBJ2-6; 9 bases map to TRBD1. The CDR3 has 16 residues. The germline gives CDR1 SGDLS, CDR2 YYNGEE. V gave up 3 bases and J gave up 2 bases; unmatched junction bases: 3. CDR3 nucleotides: TGTGCCAGCAGCGGGGACAGGGCCACTGGGGCCAACGTCCTGACTTTC. Translation gives CASSGDRATGANVLTF.

The table lists this clone with a count of one. V usage is TRBV29-1 and J usage is TRBJ1-1; 12 nucleotides match TRBD1. The CDR3 sequence is 14 residues long. CDR1 is SQVTM and CDR2 is ANQGSEA in the germline V gene. V shed 5 bases, J shed 4 bases, and the junction held 5 bases outside the gene matches. The CDR3 here is CSVTGTGGLTEAFF. The CDR3 DNA sequence: TGCAGCGTTACCGGGACAGGGGGCCTCACTGAAGCTTTCTTT.

The chain combines TRBV7-8 with TRBJ2-7, with 8 bases matching TRBD2. The trim removed 2 bases at V and 6 bases at J, leaving 9 bases unmatched. The CDR3 is 15 residues long. CDR1 and CDR2 from the germline V gene are SGHVS and FQNEAQ. The CDR3 DNA reads TGTGCCAGCAGCTTACGGAGGCTAGCGGGTTTCGAGCAGTACTTC. Translated, it gives CASSLRRLAGFEQYF.

V and J are TRBV6-1 and TRBJ2-7; 7 nucleotides line up with TRBD1. The CDR3 extends over 14 amino acids. Germline V gene lookup returns CDR1 MNHNS and CDR2 SASEGT. Germline trimming cut 7 bases from V and 0 bases from J; bases unmatched to any gene: 6. As DNA, the CDR3 is TGTGCCAGCACCCCCGGGACAGTCTCCTACGAGCAGTACGTC. Translated: CASTPGTVSYEQYV.

The chain combines TRBV28 with TRBJ1-5, with TRBD1 matching 10 bases. V gave up 3 bases and J gave up 6 bases; unmatched junction bases: 5. Germline CDR1 MDHEN, CDR2 SYDVKM. The CDR3 consists of 15 residues. This CDR3 is CASSFLGTGVQPQHF. The CDR3 region has the DNA TGTGCCAGCAGTTTCCTCGGGACAGGGGTTCAGCCCCAGCATTTT. Looking up the rest from reference TRBV28 and TRBJ1-5 gives the full variable domain: DVKVTQSSRYLVKRTGEKVFLECVQDMDHENMFWYRQDPGLGLRLIYFSYDVKMKEKGDIPEGYSVSREKKERFSLILESASTNQTSMYLCASSFLGTGVQPQHFGDGTRLSIL.

This clone showed up just once. V and J are TRBV7-6 and TRBJ2-5; 10 nucleotides agree with TRBD2. V dropped 1 base and J dropped 2; count of bases not matched to a gene: 1. The CDR3 has 15 residues. From germline, CDR1 is SGHVS and CDR2 FNYEAQ. CDR3 in DNA: TGTGCCAGCAGCTTAGTACTAGCGGGGCAAGAGACCCAGTACTTC. Its protein product is CASSLVLAGQETQYF.

This chain uses TRBV7-9 with TRBJ2-3; D is uncertain. Germline assignment: CDR1 SEHNR and CDR2 FQNEAQ (reference sequence). CDR3 length: 13 residues. Written as DNA, the CDR3 is TGTTCCTCCAACCAGGCAATCACAGATACGCAGTATTTT. This encodes CSSNQAITDTQYF.

This clone appeared a few times. The V gene is TRBV4-2, the J gene TRBJ1-5, with a tentative D call TRBD1 (6 bases). V lost 5 bases and J 3 bases, leaving 11 bases between the germline ends. The CDR3 is 14 residues long. Germline V gene lookup returns CDR1 LGHNA and CDR2 YNFKEQ. The CDR3, as DNA: TGTGCCAGCAGCAGACGACAGGACAATCAGCCCCAGCATTTT. Residues: CASSRRQDNQPQHF.